The subject of this entry is one T cell receptor beta chain. The antigen is not known. The CDR3 has 13 residues. V lost 1 base to trimming and J lost 0 bases, with 7 bases between them. Germline CDR1 GTSNPN, CDR2 SVGIG (reference sequence). Clones were sequenced by immunoSEQ multiplex PCR, and TCRdb holds only the in-frame ones, with some missing. Seen here are 85,000 to 100,000 clones, more than 75% observed once, and the top ten hold 1.5% to 2%. The entry originates in a study of PD-L1 blockade in urothelial cancer. Time point: pretreatment peripheral blood. Findings and caveats of the study: By 3 weeks, tumor-associated blood clones had expanded more in durable-benefit patients.

The origin of this receptor is a man aged 55-75 years with urothelial cancer. The sample in question was PBMCs, obtained around atezolizumab (anti-PD-L1) treatment. This chain joins TRBV30 and TRBJ2-7; perhaps TRBD1 as D (5 bases). CDR3 in DNA: TGTGCCTGGAGTGCGGACAACTCCTACGAGCAGTACTTC. This codes for CAWSADNSYEQYF. Full variable domain (rest looked up from reference TRBV30 and TRBJ2-7): SQTIHQWPATLVQPVGSPLSLECTVEGTSNPNLYWYRQAAGRGLQLLFYSVGIGQISSEVPQNLSASRPQDRQFILSSKKLLLSDSGFYLCAWSADNSYEQYFGPGTRLTVT.